Below are 26 T cell receptor beta chains sequenced from a single sample in a study of shared clonotypes between healthy human individuals. Using immunoSEQ multiplex PCR, the repertoire was profiled, and TCRdb retains in-frame clones only, with some absent. Among about 2.4 million clones listed, roughly nine tenths were seen once. Sequenced: naive CD4+ T cells sorted from blood. Subset defined: CD45RA+ positively selected. These receptors all stem from a man aged 18 to 30 in good health.

About this clone: This sample also contains other DNA sequences that code for the same CDR3. The chain recombines TRBV7-3 with TRBJ2-5, with unresolved D. CDR1 and CDR2 from the germline V gene are SGHTA and FQGTGA. The V and J ends lost 3 bases and 1 base respectively, with 6 bases between them. The CDR3 has 13 residues. CDR3 loop: CASSLDRQETQYF. The CDR3 DNA follows: TGTGCCAGCAGCTTGGACCGCCAAGAGACCCAGTACTTC.

The CDR3 DNA is TGTGCCTGCCGGAGAACAGGGGTAGGGACAGATACGCAGTATTTT. Encoded protein: CACRRTGVGTDTQYF. The V and J genes are TRBV30 and TRBJ2-3; 7 nucleotides line up with TRBD1. This CDR3 contains 15 residues. Per germline, CDR1 GTSNPN and CDR2 SVGIG (reference sequence). V lost 6 bases to trimming and J lost 3 bases; unmatched junction nucleotides: 12.

This chain connects TRBV27 to TRBJ1-6, with D possibly matching TRBD1 (6 bases). The CDR3 runs to 14 residues. V dropped 0 bases and J dropped 9 bases, with 9 bases sitting between them. CDR1 is MNHEY and CDR2 is SMNVEV in the germline V gene (reference sequence). The CDR3 loop is CASSLSRGRSPLHF. Written as DNA, the CDR3 is TGTGCCAGCAGTTTATCCAGGGGTCGTTCACCCCTCCACTTT.

Concerning this clone: Other DNA sequences in the same sample also yield this CDR3. This sequence joins TRBV4-3 and TRBJ2-7; D unresolved. The ends were cut back, 0 bases at V and 3 bases at J, with 9 bases in the middle. Germline CDR1 reads LGHNA; CDR2 reads YSLEER. The CDR3 sequence is 14 residues long. This chain's CDR3 is CASSQEGYRYEQYF. Written as DNA, the CDR3 is TGCGCCAGCAGCCAAGAAGGGTATCGCTACGAGCAGTACTTC.

The chain is built from TRBV6-6 and TRBJ2-1; D might be TRBD1 (6 bases). The length of the CDR3 is 14 residues. Germline V gives CDR1 MNHNY, CDR2 SVGAGI (reference sequence). Trimming pared 2 bases from V and 5 bases from J, leaving 10 bases between. CDR3: CASSYGAGDNEQFF. The DNA of the CDR3 is TGTGCCAGCAGTTACGGGGCAGGGGACAATGAGCAGTTCTTC.

This chain connects TRBV5-4 to TRBJ2-7; D not certain. The CDR3 has 16 amino acids. Germline values: CDR1 SGHNT, CDR2 YYREEE (reference sequence). V lost 3 bases and J 2 bases, leaving 18 bases between the germline ends. CDR3 sequence reads: CASSSESRLWPYEQYF. The CDR3 bases are TGTGCCAGCAGCTCTGAAAGTCGATTATGGCCCTACGAGCAGTACTTC.

The chain combines TRBV5-1 with TRBJ1-5; D not certain. Per the germline V gene, CDR1 is SGHRS and CDR2 is YFSETQ. The CDR3 has 16 amino acids. V was clipped by 8 bases and J by 0 bases, with 18 bases between them. CDR3 loop: CARPKNIGYSNQPQHF. The CDR3 DNA reads as TGCGCCAGGCCCAAAAATATAGGGTATAGCAATCAGCCCCAGCATTTT.

To note about this clone: Other DNA variants within this sample encode the same CDR3. The chain has TRBV19 and TRBJ1-5, with D hard to call. The CDR3 runs to 14 residues. Trimming took off 0 bases at V and 4 bases at J, with 7 bases between the two ends. From germline, CDR1 is LNHDA and CDR2 SQIVND (reference sequence). The CDR3 region has the DNA TGTGCCAGTAGTATAGAGGCAGGTAATCAGCCCCAGCATTTT. Encoded protein: CASSIEAGNQPQHF.

The V and J genes are TRBV21-1 and TRBJ1-1. TRBV21-1 is a documented pseudogene. The CDR3 runs to 14 residues. The CDR3 sequence is CASSLQARGTEAFF. The CDR3 DNA sequence: TGTGCCAGCAGCTTACAGGCGCGGGGCACTGAAGCTTTCTTT.

A word on this clone: Other DNA sequences from this sample encode an identical CDR3 as well. V gene TRBV7-2 combines with J gene TRBJ2-7, with 11 bases fitting TRBD2. The length of the CDR3 is 14 residues. V shed 6 bases and J 2 bases; nucleotides not matched to a gene: 3. Per the germline V gene, CDR1 is SGHTA and CDR2 is FQGNSA. CDR3 loop: CASRLTSGTYEQYF. The CDR3 DNA reads as TGTGCCAGCAGGCTGACTAGCGGGACCTACGAGCAGTACTTC.

Notes on this clone: At the DNA level, this CDR3 is encoded by other sequences in the same sample as well. The CDR3 nucleotides read TGTGCCAGCTCACCCCGGACAGGTCAGAACACTGAAGCTTTCTTT. Its protein is CASSPRTGQNTEAFF. This chain uses TRBV18 with TRBJ1-1, with TRBD1 matching 7 bases. Germline CDR1 KGHSH, CDR2 LQKENI. J gave up 1 base and V 3 bases, and 5 bases lay outside the gene matches. The CDR3 covers 15 residues.

As concerns this clone: Other DNA sequences of this sample code for an identical CDR3. V is TRBV19 and J is TRBJ2-5; weak D call: TRBD1 (5 bases). CDR1 is LNHDA and CDR2 is SQIVND in the germline V gene (reference sequence). The CDR3 length is 13 residues. V lost 1 base and J lost 5, with 8 bases in between. The chain's CDR3 is CASSIGGRETQYF. The CDR3 bases are TGTGCCAGTAGTATAGGGGGCCGGGAGACCCAGTACTTC.

This CDR3 is CASSQDEPVYGYTF. The CDR3 DNA reads TGCGCCAGCAGCCAAGATGAACCGGTCTATGGCTACACCTTC. V and J are TRBV4-1 and TRBJ1-2; D unclear. Germline CDR1 and CDR2: MGHRA and YSYEKL. This CDR3 is built from 14 residues. The V gene lost 0 bases and the J gene lost 4 bases, with 9 bases spanning the gap.

The chain has TRBV29-1 and TRBJ2-5, with a weak D call TRBD2 (6 bases). The CDR3 length is 15 residues. In germline, CDR1 is SQVTM, CDR2 ANQGSEA. Trimming pared 6 bases from V and 6 bases from J, leaving 23 bases between. The CDR3 reads CSVALGTLGIQTQYF. DNA of the CDR3: TGCAGCGTCGCCTTGGGGACTCTTGGCATACAGACCCAGTACTTC.

The chain joins TRBV5-1 to TRBJ2-2; D possibly matches TRBD1 or TRBD2 (5 bases each). Germline assignment: CDR1 SGHRS and CDR2 YFSETQ. V gave up 3 bases and J gave up 8 bases, with 8 bases separating them. CDR3 size: 12 residues. The CDR3 sequence: CASSWDGGELFF. CDR3 DNA: TGCGCCAGCAGCTGGGACGGTGGGGAGCTGTTTTTT.

The rearrangement links TRBV9 to TRBJ2-1, with D tentatively TRBD2 (5 bases). Germline V gene data show CDR1 as SGDLS and CDR2 as YYNGEE. V was cut by 1 base and J by 5 bases, with 10 bases left in between. CDR3 size: 14 residues. The CDR3 region is CASSVSLRDNEQFF. The CDR3, as DNA: TGTGCCAGCAGCGTATCCCTGCGGGACAATGAGCAGTTCTTC.

The chain combines TRBV9 with TRBJ2-3; tentatively, D is TRBD1 or TRBD2 (5 bases each). In germline, CDR1 is SGDLS, CDR2 YYNGEE. This CDR3 is built from 15 residues. Trimming left V 4 bases short and J 0 bases short, with 12 bases between. CDR3 nucleotides: TGTGCCAGCAGCCCAGGGACCCACAGCACAGATACGCAGTATTTT. This gives the protein CASSPGTHSTDTQYF. The whole variable domain, remainder taken from reference TRBV9 and TRBJ2-3, is DSGVTQTPKHLITATGQRVTLRCSPRSGDLSVYWYQQSLDQGLQFLIQYYNGEERAKGNILERFSAQQFPDLHSELNLSSLELGDSALYFCASSPGTHSTDTQYFGPGTRLTVL.

The V gene is TRBV14, the J gene TRBJ1-2; no clear D. The V end lost 3 bases, the J end lost 5 bases, and 10 bases lay between the germline ends. There are 13 residues in the CDR3. Germline values: CDR1 SGHDN, CDR2 FVKESK. The CDR3 DNA reads as TGTGCCAGCAGCCACCCTGGCGGTTATGGCTACACCTTC. Its translation is CASSHPGGYGYTF.

This chain uses TRBV9 with TRBJ2-5; 11 nucleotides align to TRBD2. Germline V gene data show CDR1 as SGDLS and CDR2 as YYNGEE. The CDR3 contains 15 residues. V shed 0 bases, J shed 7 bases, and the junction held 5 bases outside the gene matches. The CDR3 reads CASSVGTSGSGTQYF. The CDR3 region has the DNA TGTGCCAGCAGCGTAGGGACTAGCGGGTCCGGGACCCAGTACTTC.

The chain has TRBV6-1 and TRBJ2-7; the D is unclear. V was cut by 6 bases and J by 6 bases, with 12 bases left in between. CDR3 length: 12 residues. CDR1 and CDR2 (germline): MNHNS, SASEGT. The CDR3 here is CASSLATLEQYF. The CDR3 DNA reads TGTGCCAGCAGCCTCGCTACCCTCGAGCAGTACTTC.

The chain carries TRBV27 and TRBJ1-2; maybe TRBD1 (5 bases). This CDR3 has 13 amino acids. Trimming left V 2 bases short and J 4 bases short, with 8 bases between. Looked up from germline, CDR1 is MNHEY and CDR2 is SMNVEV (reference sequence). CDR3 sequence (DNA): TGTGCCAGCAGTTTAAACCAGGGCTATGGCTACACCTTC. It is translated as CASSLNQGYGYTF.

This sequence joins TRBV30 and TRBJ1-3; the D gene is possibly TRBD1 (5 bases). The CDR3 has 12 residues. Trimming stripped 2 bases from V and 8 bases from J, with 10 bases between. Looked up from germline, CDR1 is GTSNPN and CDR2 is SVGIG (reference sequence). The CDR3, as DNA: TGTGCCTGGAGTACCAAAGGGGACACCATATATTTT. The encoded protein is CAWSTKGDTIYF.

This chain joins TRBV5-4 and TRBJ1-1; D possibly corresponds to TRBD1 (5 bases). V gave up 1 base and J gave up 5 bases, with 18 bases separating them. The CDR3 runs to 16 residues. Germline assignment: CDR1 SGHNT and CDR2 YYREEE (reference sequence). The CDR3 region has the DNA TGTGCCAGCAGCTTGTCGCCTGCGGGGGGGAATACTGAAGCTTTCTTT. Residues: CASSLSPAGGNTEAFF.

The chain recombines TRBV7-9 with TRBJ1-4; D remains ambiguous. The CDR3 runs 12 residues. The V end was cut by 0 bases, the J end by 11 bases, with 7 bases between. Germline CDR1 is SEHNR and CDR2 is FQNEAQ (reference sequence). The chain's CDR3 is CASSLALPKLFF. The CDR3 coding sequence is TGTGCCAGCAGCTTAGCGCTCCCTAAACTGTTTTTT.

To note about this clone: The same CDR3 also results from other DNA sequences found in this sample. The chain employs TRBV6-5 and TRBJ2-6; D gene uncertain. V was cut by 0 bases and J by 1 base, with 4 bases left in between. This CDR3 spans 15 amino acids. The germline CDR1 and CDR2 sequences are MNHEY and SVGAGI. The CDR3, as DNA: TGTGCCAGCAGTTACTCGGGATCTGGGGCCAACGTCCTGACTTTC. Translating it yields CASSYSGSGANVLTF.

V usage is TRBV28 and J usage is TRBJ1-2; D is perhaps TRBD1 (6 bases). The germline CDR1 and CDR2 sequences are MDHEN and SYDVKM. Trimming took 6 bases from V and 8 from J, leaving 16 bases between them. The CDR3 length is 13 residues. CDR3 coding DNA: TGTGCCAGCAGCGTCCCCCAGGGGCCCGGCTACACCTTC. It translates to CASSVPQGPGYTF.